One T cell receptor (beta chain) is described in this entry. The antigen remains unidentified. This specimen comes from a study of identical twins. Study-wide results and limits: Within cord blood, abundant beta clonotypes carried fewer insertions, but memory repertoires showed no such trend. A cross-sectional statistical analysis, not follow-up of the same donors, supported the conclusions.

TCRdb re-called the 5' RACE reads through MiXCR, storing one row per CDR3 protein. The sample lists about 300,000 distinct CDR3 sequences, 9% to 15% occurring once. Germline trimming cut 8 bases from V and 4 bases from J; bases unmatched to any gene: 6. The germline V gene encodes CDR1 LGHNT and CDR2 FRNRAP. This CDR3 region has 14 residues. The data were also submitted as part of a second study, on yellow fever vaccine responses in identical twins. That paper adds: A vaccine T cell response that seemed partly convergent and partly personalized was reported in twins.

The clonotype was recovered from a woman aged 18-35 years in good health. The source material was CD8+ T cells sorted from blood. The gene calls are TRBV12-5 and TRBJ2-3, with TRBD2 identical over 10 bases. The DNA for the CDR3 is TGTGCTAGTAAGAAGCGGGAGGGGTCAGATACGCAGTATTTT. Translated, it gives CASKKREGSDTQYF.